The 14 T cell receptor beta chains listed next were all sequenced from one sample in a study of T cells in Graves' hyperthyroidism and ophthalmopathy. Using RNA transcripts as the source, TCR beta CDR3 regions were amplified. First-round RT-PCR with HTBI primers amplified the TCR CDR3 region. TCRdb processed the multiplex PCR reads anew with MiXCR; each CDR3 protein has one entry. The sample has some 270,000 distinct CDR3 sequences; about 13% are singletons. The sequenced sample was blood. All receptors derive from a woman aged 40 to 55 with Graves' hyperthyroidism.

A remark on this clonotype: Given a much more abundant clone one base away, this may be a read error. Without the conserved terminal phenylalanine or tryptophan, this CDR3 likely stems from a read error. The V call is TRBV2, the J call TRBJ2-7; D is ambiguous. Germline loops: CDR1 SNHLY, CDR2 FYNNEI. V was trimmed by 2 bases and J by 7 bases, leaving 6 bases between them. The CDR3 extends over 11 amino acids. The CDR3 here is CASSEKTEQYL. The DNA of the CDR3 is TGTGCCAGCAGTGAAAAGACGGAGCAGTACCTC.

Ten or more counts support this clonotype. V and J are TRBV10-3 and TRBJ1-2; D is ambiguous. The CDR3 loop spans 12 amino acids. Germline CDR1 is ENHRY and CDR2 is SYGVKD. V was pared by 3 bases and J by 8 bases, with 10 bases between. Written as DNA, the CDR3 is TGTGCCATCAGTGACTCTGGGAGAGGCTACACCTTC. Its translation: CAISDSGRGYTF.

This clonotype was picked up many times. This sequence joins TRBV12-3 or TRBV12-4 and TRBJ2-1, with D perhaps TRBD1 or TRBD2 (6 bases each). This CDR3 comprises 15 residues. V was shortened by 0 bases and J by 9 bases, with 15 bases between the two germline ends. The CDR3 DNA reads TGTGCCAGCAGTTTAGCGGATATGGGGGGCAGTGAGCAGTTCTTC. Translating it yields CASSLADMGGSEQFF.

The table lists this clonotype with many counts. The chain has TRBV5-1 and TRBJ2-1, with unresolved D. V lost 0 bases and J lost 10, with 11 bases in between. This CDR3 comprises 13 residues. Per germline, CDR1 SGHRS and CDR2 YFSETQ. The CDR3 sequence is CASSLGVETEQFF. The CDR3 DNA sequence: TGCGCCAGCAGCTTGGGCGTGGAAACCGAGCAGTTCTTC.

The V gene is TRBV16, the J gene TRBJ1-3; 7 bases align to TRBD1. The CDR3 totals 15 residues. The V and J ends lost 4 bases and 3 bases, in that order; junction bases with no gene match: 6. Per the germline V gene, CDR1 is KGHSY and CDR2 is FQNENV. In DNA, the CDR3 is TGTGCCAGCAGCCTGACAGGGTTCTATGGAAACACCATATATTTT. Its protein product is CASSLTGFYGNTIYF.

This clonotype has only one observation. The gene calls are TRBV7-9 and TRBJ1-2, with D tentatively TRBD1 (6 bases). CDR1 and CDR2 (germline): SEHNR, FQNEAQ (reference sequence). V lost 2 bases, J lost 7 bases, and 17 bases lay in between. The CDR3 consists of 15 residues. Here the CDR3 reads CASSLSAGTWRGYTF. The CDR3 DNA sequence: TGTGCCAGCAGCTTATCTGCCGGGACATGGCGTGGCTACACCTTC.

There are many counts of this clonotype. This chain joins TRBV19 and TRBJ2-5; the match to TRBD2 covers 7 bases. The V gene end was trimmed by 7 bases and the J gene end by 3 bases; junction bases not matched to a gene: 5. CDR1 LNHDA and CDR2 SQIVND come from the germline V gene (reference sequence). CDR3 length: 13 amino acids. CDR3 in amino acids: CASTDAGEETQYF. In DNA form, the CDR3 reads TGTGCCAGTACAGACGCGGGAGAAGAGACCCAGTACTTC.

The sample holds a few counts of this clonotype. The genes are TRBV20-1 and TRBJ2-5; D is uncertain. This CDR3 is built from 11 residues. CDR1 and CDR2 from the germline V gene are DFQATT and SNEGSKA (reference sequence). Trimming cost V 4 bases and J 0 bases, with 3 bases left between them. CDR3 in amino acids: CSANHQETQYF. In DNA form, the CDR3 reads TGCAGTGCTAACCACCAAGAGACCCAGTACTTC.

This clonotype has a handful of counts. This chain connects TRBV5-4 to TRBJ2-2, with 8 bases identical to TRBD1. V lost 4 bases, J lost 3 bases, and 8 bases stayed unmatched. The CDR3 loop spans 16 amino acids. Germline V gene data show CDR1 as SGHNT and CDR2 as YYREEE (reference sequence). CDR3 residues: CASSKGQVKDTGELFF. DNA for the CDR3: TGTGCCAGCAGCAAGGGACAGGTCAAGGACACCGGGGAGCTGTTTTTT.

This clonotype showed up many times. The rearrangement links TRBV24-1 to TRBJ2-3, with 12 nucleotides matching TRBD2. Germline V CDR1 and CDR2: KGHDR, SFDVKD. CDR3 length: 16 residues. V was clipped by 7 bases and J by 1 base; unmatched bases: 5. As DNA, the CDR3 is TGTGCCACCAGCCTCTCTAGCGGGAGGGGCACAGATACGCAGTATTTT. As protein: CATSLSSGRGTDTQYF.

This clonotype was seen only a few times. Possible read error: a much larger clone is one base away. The CDR3 end shows no conserved phenylalanine or tryptophan, and so a read error is likely. The V call is TRBV5-5, the J call TRBJ1-1; the D is unclear. V lost 4 bases and J lost 0, with 13 bases in between. Germline V CDR1 and CDR2: SGHKS, YYEKEE (reference sequence). The CDR3 spans 15 residues. The CDR3: CASSQAPTMNTEAFL. DNA for the CDR3: TGTGCCAGCAGCCAAGCCCCAACAATGAACACTGAAGCTTTCCTT.

This clonotype was observed at least ten times. This rearrangement joins TRBV6-1 to TRBJ1-2; 10 nucleotides align to TRBD1. Trimming took 6 bases from V and 2 from J; bases not matched to a gene: 12. The CDR3 loop spans 17 amino acids. Germline CDR1 is MNHNS and CDR2 is SASEGT. The CDR3 protein is CASSPGTGATGNYGYTF. The CDR3 DNA follows: TGTGCCAGCAGCCCAGGGACAGGGGCCACAGGGAACTATGGCTACACCTTC.

The chain couples TRBV19 to TRBJ1-3, with D perhaps matching TRBD1 (6 bases). Trimming cost V 5 bases and J 6 bases, with 14 bases left between them. Germline CDR1 is LNHDA and CDR2 is SQIVND (reference sequence). CDR3 size: 14 residues. CDR3 region: CASSSTRGLNTIYF. DNA for the CDR3: TGTGCCAGTAGTTCGACTCGGGGGCTAAACACCATATATTTT.

This clonotype came up once. The chain carries TRBV11-2 and TRBJ2-3; TRBD2 might be the D (5 bases). The germline CDR1 and CDR2 sequences are SGHAT and FQNNGV. The V end was cut by 5 bases, the J end by 4 bases, with 22 bases between. The CDR3 runs to 17 residues. CDR3 residues: CASSPSVGSSKADTQYF. The CDR3, as DNA: TGTGCCAGCAGCCCGTCCGTGGGGAGCTCCAAGGCAGATACGCAGTATTTT.